The 9 T cell receptor beta chains listed next were all sequenced from one sample in a study of post-analysis software for immune sequencing data. Overall study findings and caveats: Four or five TRBV segments were more frequent in patients than controls; TRBV5-6, TRBV5-1 and TRBV20-1 belonged to this group.

The antigens these receptors bind are not known. Libraries were made from TCR beta cDNA, and they carried unique molecular identifiers. MiXCR, applied by TCRdb to the PCR reads, yields one record per CDR3 protein. The sample holds more than 450,000 distinct CDR3 sequences; around a third are singletons and the top ten take 4.5% to 7.5%. Sample: blood. These receptors came from a girl aged 2 to 17 with multiple sclerosis.

V and J are TRBV7-9 and TRBJ1-2; no definite D call. The CDR3 contains 12 residues. Per germline, CDR1 SEHNR and CDR2 FQNEAQ (reference sequence). Trimming took off 6 bases at V and 8 bases at J, with 13 bases between the two ends. CDR3 coding DNA: TGTGCCAGCAGTTTTGGGTTGAGGGGCTACACCTTC. Its protein product is CASSFGLRGYTF.

This clonotype was seen a few times. V usage is TRBV5-6 and J usage is TRBJ2-7; tentatively, D is TRBD2 (7 bases). Germline V gene data show CDR1 as SGHDT and CDR2 as YYEEEE. V lost 3 bases and J 5 bases, leaving 21 bases between the germline ends. CDR3 size: 16 residues. The CDR3 loop is CASSSPRGRLVNEQYF. Here the CDR3 DNA reads TGTGCCAGCAGCTCGCCGCGGGGGCGACTCGTCAACGAGCAGTACTTC.

V usage is TRBV28 and J usage is TRBJ2-2; D could derive from TRBD1 or TRBD2 (6 bases each). The CDR3 runs to 16 residues. V lost 3 bases and J 3 bases, leaving 14 bases between the germline ends. Germline CDR1 MDHEN, CDR2 SYDVKM. CDR3 sequence reads: CASSLYGGQDTGELFF. CDR3 sequence (DNA): TGTGCCAGCAGTTTGTATGGGGGGCAGGACACCGGGGAGCTGTTTTTT. Combining the CDR3 with reference TRBV28 and TRBJ2-2 gives the whole variable domain DVKVTQSSRYLVKRTGEKVFLECVQDMDHENMFWYRQDPGLGLRLIYFSYDVKMKEKGDIPEGYSVSREKKERFSLILESASTNQTSMYLCASSLYGGQDTGELFFGEGSRLTVL.

This clonotype has a count of ten or more. The J gene is TRBJ1-4, the V gene TRBV7-9; D is undetermined. Trimming took off 5 bases at V and 0 bases at J, with 10 bases between the two ends. Germline V gives CDR1 SEHNR, CDR2 FQNEAQ (reference sequence). There are 15 residues in the CDR3. The CDR3 loop reads CASSPGAATNEKLFF. The CDR3 DNA follows: TGTGCCAGCAGCCCAGGCGCCGCAACTAATGAAAAACTGTTTTTT.

Only a few counts were recorded for this clonotype. The rearrangement links TRBV7-6 to TRBJ1-2, with 9 bases fitting TRBD1. This CDR3 region has 17 residues. CDR1 is SGHVS and CDR2 is FNYEAQ in the germline V gene. V was clipped by 4 bases and J by 2 bases; unmatched bases: 11. CDR3 region: CASSSHYWDRDNYGYTF. Here the CDR3 DNA reads TGTGCCAGCAGCTCCCACTACTGGGACAGGGACAACTATGGCTACACCTTC.

The rearrangement joins TRBV20-1 to TRBJ2-7; D is ambiguous. CDR1 is DFQATT and CDR2 is SNEGSKA in the germline V gene (reference sequence). The CDR3 spans 15 residues. V dropped 1 base and J dropped 2 bases, with 15 bases sitting between them. CDR3 sequence reads: CSARAPKVGPYEQYF. The CDR3 bases are TGCAGTGCTAGAGCGCCAAAGGTGGGTCCCTACGAGCAGTACTTC.

This clonotype has a handful of counts. The V call is TRBV24-1, the J call TRBJ2-3; 7 bases line up with TRBD1. The CDR3 is made up of 16 amino acids. The germline V gene encodes CDR1 KGHDR and CDR2 SFDVKD. The V and J ends lost 4 bases and 0 bases, in that order; junction bases with no gene match: 6. DNA of the CDR3: TGTGCCACCAGTGAAGGGACAGTAACTAGCACAGATACGCAGTATTTT. This sequence encodes CATSEGTVTSTDTQYF.

Remarks on this clonotype: Relative to the germline gene, one junction end is altered; a read error may explain this. The chain combines TRBV7-7 with TRBJ2-5; TRBD2 agrees at 12 bases. The CDR3 is made up of 17 amino acids. The germline gives CDR1 SSHAT, CDR2 FNYEAQ (reference sequence). This CDR3 reads CASSLHLAGGAQETQYF. The CDR3 DNA sequence: TGTGCTAGCAGCTTGCACCTAGCGGGGGGGGCACAAGAGACCCAGTACTTC.

In this sample, this clonotype turned up a few times. The chain recombines TRBV10-3 with TRBJ2-5; D is perhaps TRBD1 (5 bases). Germline CDR1 is ENHRY and CDR2 is SYGVKD. The CDR3 loop spans 14 amino acids. V shed 4 bases and J shed 11 bases, with 20 bases lying between them. The CDR3 DNA sequence: TGTGCCATCAGTGGGAGACAGAGTGATGATGAGCAGTACTTC. This sequence encodes CAISGRQSDDEQYF.